Sequencing of this TCR beta chain was carried out in a study of blood T cell repertoires in COVID-19. CDR3 length: 11 residues. The ends were cut back, 8 bases at V and 4 bases at J, with 8 bases in the middle. The germline V gene encodes CDR1 LNHDA and CDR2 SQIVND (reference sequence). Authors' methods: It was from reference gene primer amplification that nucleated cell counts were estimated. The table came from immunoSEQ multiplex PCR; TCRdb's copy has only in-frame clones and leaves some out. V, J and clone size derive from that table, while D and trimming were established from the DNA sequence. The sample contains approximately 400,000 clones, more than 85% of which appear only once.

This TCR derives from a woman in her thirties or forties who had been exposed to COVID-19. V gene TRBV19 combines with J gene TRBJ1-1; D is unclear. The sample consisted of PBMCs or T cells enriched from blood (not recorded which). CDR3 in amino acids: CASCKLTEAFF. The CDR3 nucleotides are TGTGCCAGTTGCAAGCTCACTGAAGCTTTCTTT.